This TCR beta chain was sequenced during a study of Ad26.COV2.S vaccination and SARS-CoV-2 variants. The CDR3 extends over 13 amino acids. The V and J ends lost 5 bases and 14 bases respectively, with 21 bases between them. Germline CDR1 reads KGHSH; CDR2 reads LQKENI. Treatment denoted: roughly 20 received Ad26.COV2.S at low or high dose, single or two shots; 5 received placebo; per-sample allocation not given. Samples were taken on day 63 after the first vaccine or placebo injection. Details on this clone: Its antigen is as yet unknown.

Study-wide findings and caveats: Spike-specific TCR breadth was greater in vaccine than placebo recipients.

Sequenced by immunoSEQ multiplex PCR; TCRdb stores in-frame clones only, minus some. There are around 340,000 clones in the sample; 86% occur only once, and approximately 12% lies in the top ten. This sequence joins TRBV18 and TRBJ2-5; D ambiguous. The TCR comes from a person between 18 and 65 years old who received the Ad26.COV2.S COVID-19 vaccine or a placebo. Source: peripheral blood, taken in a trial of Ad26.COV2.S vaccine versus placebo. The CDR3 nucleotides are TGTGCCAGCTCAACTACGTCTCCGGGCCATGAATACTTC. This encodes CASSTTSPGHEYF.